This TCR beta chain was identified in a study of identical twins. The study, taken as a whole, reports: Memory repertoires showed no such pattern, whereas abundant cord blood beta clonotypes carried fewer insertions.

This clonotype was found many times. What it binds is unknown. Germline loops: CDR1 MNHEY, CDR2 SVGEGT. This CDR3 is 11 amino acids long. V was cut by 6 bases and J by 8 bases, with 10 bases left in between. TCRdb re-called the 5' RACE reads through MiXCR, storing one row per CDR3 protein. The sample shows around 250,000 distinct CDR3 sequences, 6.5% of them seen only once. These sequences were also reported in another study, on T cells expressing NK-cell markers. From that report: Obtained from sorted CD3+CD56+NKG2C+, CD3+CD56+NKG2C- and CD3+CD56-NKG2C+ T cells were the TCR beta repertoires.

The sequence was collected from a young woman in good health. Sequenced material: CD8+ T cells sorted from blood. The chain employs TRBV6-2 or TRBV6-3 and TRBJ1-1; possible D gene TRBD1, 6 bases. The CDR3 spells CASSTGAEAFF. The DNA for the CDR3 is TGTGCCAGCAGCACGGGGGCCGAAGCTTTCTTT.